These 10 T cell receptor beta chains came from one sample sequenced in a study of STAT3 mutations in large granular lymphocyte leukemia. No cognate antigen is known for these TCRs. Study-wide results and caveats: At least one immunodominant TCR beta clonotype appeared in every T-cell large granular lymphocyte leukemia patient.

The repertoire was sequenced with immunoSEQ multiplex PCR; TCRdb's copy has only in-frame clones and lacks some. The sample has 10,000 to 15,000 clones, over 75% seen once. Material for sequencing was PBMCs. The receptors originated from a human donor with T large granular lymphocyte leukemia. Some clones in this sample may be carry-over from other donors' samples.

J is TRBJ1-2 and V is TRBV7-2; weak D call: TRBD1 (5 bases). Trimming removed 1 base from V and 5 bases from J, with 11 bases in between. The germline V gene encodes CDR1 SGHTA and CDR2 FQGNSA. The CDR3 length is 14 residues. In DNA form, the CDR3 reads TGTGCCAGCAGCTTAGTAGGGCAGGGTTATGGCTACACCTTC. Translating gives CASSLVGQGYGYTF. Supplemented by reference TRBV7-2 and TRBJ1-2, the full variable domain reads GAGVSQSPSNKVTEKGKDVELRCDPISGHTALYWYRQSLGQGLEFLIYFQGNSAPDKSGLPSDRFSAERTGGSVSTLTIQRTQQEDSAVYLCASSLVGQGYGYTFGSGTRLTVV.

The V gene is TRBV7-3, the J gene TRBJ1-2; D gene ambiguous. This CDR3 spans 15 amino acids. Germline V CDR1 and CDR2: SGHTA, FQGTGA. Trimming removed 5 bases at V and 5 bases at J, with 18 bases between. Written as DNA, the CDR3 is TGTGCCAGCAGCCCCAAGCCCGCGACGCCTTATGGCTACACCTTC. It is translated as CASSPKPATPYGYTF. The full variable domain, completed using reference TRBV7-3 and TRBJ1-2, is GAGVSQTPSNKVTEKGKYVELRCDPISGHTALYWYRQSLGQGPEFLIYFQGTGAADDSGLPNDRFFAVRPEGSVSTLKIQRTERGDSAVYLCASSPKPATPYGYTFGSGTRLTVV.

This clone was seen only once. The chain is built from TRBV7-6 and TRBJ1-6, with D perhaps matching TRBD1 (5 bases). This CDR3 is 14 amino acids long. Trimming took off 2 bases at V and 8 bases at J, with 10 bases between the two ends. Germline-derived CDR1 and CDR2 are SGHVS and FNYEAQ. The CDR3 DNA sequence: TGTGCCAGCAGCTTATCAGGGCCGGATTCACCCCTCCACTTT. It encodes CASSLSGPDSPLHF. The whole variable domain, filled in from reference TRBV7-6 and TRBJ1-6, reads GAGVSQSPRYKVTKRGQDVALRCDPISGHVSLYWYRQALGQGPEFLTYFNYEAQQDKSGLPNDRFSAERPEGSISTLTIQRTEQRDSAMYRCASSLSGPDSPLHFGNGTRLTVT.

This clone was seen once. The rearrangement links TRBV11-3 to TRBJ2-7; TRBD2 matches at 9 bases. The CDR3 spans 15 residues. CDR1 and CDR2 from the germline V gene are SGHNT and YENEEA. V dropped 5 bases and J dropped 5; count of bases not matched to a gene: 10. The CDR3 here is CASSPRGAGGHEQYF. The CDR3, as DNA: TGTGCCAGCAGCCCTCGGGGAGCGGGAGGACACGAGCAGTACTTC. Full variable domain (outside the CDR3, taken from reference TRBV11-3 and TRBJ2-7): EAGVVQSPRYKIIEKKQPVAFWCNPISGHNTLYWYLQNLGQGPELLIRYENEEAVDDSQLPKDRFSAERLKGVDSTLKIQPAELGDSAVYLCASSPRGAGGHEQYFGPGTRLTVT.

The CDR3 region is CASSSPGQPWNYGYTF. The CDR3 DNA reads TGTGCCAGTAGCTCCCCGGGACAGCCTTGGAACTATGGCTACACCTTC. The chain employs TRBV19 and TRBJ1-2; TRBD1 agrees at 7 bases. The V gene end was trimmed by 6 bases and the J gene end by 2 bases; junction bases not matched to a gene: 12. The CDR3 is 16 residues long. The germline V gene has CDR1 LNHDA and CDR2 SQIVND (reference sequence). Together with reference TRBV19 and TRBJ1-2, the CDR3 gives the full variable domain: DGGITQSPKYLFRKEGQNVTLSCEQNLNHDAMYWYRQDPGQGLRLIYYSQIVNDFQKGDIAEGYSVSREKKESFPLTVTSAQKNPTAFYLCASSSPGQPWNYGYTFGSGTRLTVV.

The chain has TRBV7-2 and TRBJ2-2, with 10 bases identical to TRBD2. Germline trimming cut 6 bases from V and 2 bases from J; bases unmatched to any gene: 6. CDR1 is SGHTA and CDR2 is FQGNSA in the germline V gene. This CDR3 has 16 residues. CDR3 in DNA: TGTGCCAGCAGATATACTAGCGGGGCTAACACCGGGGAGCTGTTTTTT. Translation gives CASRYTSGANTGELFF. Variable domain in full (rest from reference TRBV7-2 and TRBJ2-2): GAGVSQSPSNKVTEKGKDVELRCDPISGHTALYWYRQSLGQGLEFLIYFQGNSAPDKSGLPSDRFSAERTGGSVSTLTIQRTQQEDSAVYLCASRYTSGANTGELFFGEGSRLTVL.

This chain uses TRBV5-6 with TRBJ2-2; D ambiguous. Germline V gene sequence: CDR1 SGHDT, CDR2 YYEEEE. V lost 0 bases and J 1 base, leaving 4 bases between the germline ends. The CDR3 has 14 amino acids. CDR3 sequence: CASSLVQNTGELFF. The CDR3 DNA is TGTGCCAGCAGCTTGGTGCAGAACACCGGGGAGCTGTTTTTT.

This rearrangement joins TRBV5-1 to TRBJ2-5; tentatively, D is TRBD2 (6 bases). Between the trimmed V and J ends, which lost 0 bases and 2 bases, there was a span of 8 bases. The germline gives CDR1 SGHRS, CDR2 YFSETQ. This CDR3 has 14 residues. CDR3 sequence reads: CASSLGTTQETQYF. The CDR3 DNA follows: TGCGCCAGCAGCTTGGGGACTACACAAGAGACCCAGTACTTC.

This clone showed up just a few times. J is TRBJ2-2 and V is TRBV6-5, with 12 nucleotides matching TRBD2. With 8 bases clipped from V and 7 bases from J, the junction kept 5 bases outside the gene matches. CDR3 length equals 14 residues. Germline V gives CDR1 MNHEY, CDR2 SVGAGI. Here the CDR3 DNA reads TGTGCCAGCCCGACTAGCGGGGGAATCGGGGAGCTGTTTTTT. Residues: CASPTSGGIGELFF.

The gene calls are TRBV4-1 and TRBJ1-2; 8 positions agree with TRBD1. J was trimmed by 4 bases and V by 0 bases; bases with no gene match: 10. Germline values: CDR1 MGHRA, CDR2 YSYEKL. The CDR3 contains 17 residues. This chain's CDR3 is CASSQDSQGTGVYGYTF. For the CDR3, the DNA is TGCGCCAGCAGCCAAGATAGTCAGGGGACAGGAGTCTATGGCTACACCTTC.